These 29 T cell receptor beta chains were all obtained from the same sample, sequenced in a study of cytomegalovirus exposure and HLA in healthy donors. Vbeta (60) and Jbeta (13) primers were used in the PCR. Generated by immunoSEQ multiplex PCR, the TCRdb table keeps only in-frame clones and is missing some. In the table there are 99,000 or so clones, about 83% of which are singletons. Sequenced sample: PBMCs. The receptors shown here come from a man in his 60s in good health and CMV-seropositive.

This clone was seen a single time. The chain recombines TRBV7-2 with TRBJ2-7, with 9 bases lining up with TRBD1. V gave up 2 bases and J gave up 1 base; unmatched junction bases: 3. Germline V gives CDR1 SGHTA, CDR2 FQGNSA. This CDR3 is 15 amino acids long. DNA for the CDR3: TGTGCCAGCAGCTTAACCGGGACAGGGTCCTACGAGCAGTACTTC. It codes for CASSLTGTGSYEQYF.

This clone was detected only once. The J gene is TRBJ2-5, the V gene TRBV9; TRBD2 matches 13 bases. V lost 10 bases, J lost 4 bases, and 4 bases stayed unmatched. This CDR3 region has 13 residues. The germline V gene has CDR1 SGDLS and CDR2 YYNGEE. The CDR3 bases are TGTGCCGCACGGACTAGCGGGGGAGAGACCCAGTACTTC. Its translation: CAARTSGGETQYF.

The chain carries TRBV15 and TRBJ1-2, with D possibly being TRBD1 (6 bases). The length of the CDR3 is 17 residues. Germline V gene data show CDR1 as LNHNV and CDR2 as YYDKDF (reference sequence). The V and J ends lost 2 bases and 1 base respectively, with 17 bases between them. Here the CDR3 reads CATSRPSLRDINYGYTF. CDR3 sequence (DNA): TGTGCCACCAGCAGACCTAGCCTCCGGGACATTAACTATGGCTACACCTTC.

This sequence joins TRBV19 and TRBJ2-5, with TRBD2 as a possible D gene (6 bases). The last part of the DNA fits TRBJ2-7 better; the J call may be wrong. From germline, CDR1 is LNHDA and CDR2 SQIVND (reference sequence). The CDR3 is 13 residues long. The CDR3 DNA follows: TGTGCCAGTAGCTCCGGGACTCCCTACGAGCAGTACTTC. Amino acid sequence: CASSSGTPYEQYF.

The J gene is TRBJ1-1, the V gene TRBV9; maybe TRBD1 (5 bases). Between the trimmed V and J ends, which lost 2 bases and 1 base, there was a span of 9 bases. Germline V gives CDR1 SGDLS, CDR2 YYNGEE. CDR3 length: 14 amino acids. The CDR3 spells CASSVIQGNTEAFF. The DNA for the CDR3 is TGTGCCAGCAGCGTCATCCAGGGGAACACTGAAGCTTTCTTT.

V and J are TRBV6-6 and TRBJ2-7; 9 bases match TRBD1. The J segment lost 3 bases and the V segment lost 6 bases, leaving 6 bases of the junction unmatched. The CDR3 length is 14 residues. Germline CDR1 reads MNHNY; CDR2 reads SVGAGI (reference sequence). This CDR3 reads CASRRTGEVYEQYF. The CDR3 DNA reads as TGTGCCAGCAGGCGGACAGGGGAGGTCTACGAGCAGTACTTC.

The CDR3 DNA is TGTGCCAGCAGCTGGGGGACAGGGAATGAGCAGTTCTTC. It yields the protein CASSWGTGNEQFF. The chain couples TRBV5-6 to TRBJ2-1, with 9 bases fitting TRBD1. This CDR3 has 13 amino acids. With 3 bases clipped from V and 7 bases from J, the junction kept 2 bases outside the gene matches. Germline V gene lookup returns CDR1 SGHDT and CDR2 YYEEEE.

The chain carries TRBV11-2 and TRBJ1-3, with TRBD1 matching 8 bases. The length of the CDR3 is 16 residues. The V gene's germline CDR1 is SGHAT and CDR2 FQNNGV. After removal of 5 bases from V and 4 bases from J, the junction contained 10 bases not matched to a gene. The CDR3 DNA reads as TGTGCCAGCAGCCAAACTGGACAGGGAAGGGGAAACACCATATATTTT. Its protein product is CASSQTGQGRGNTIYF. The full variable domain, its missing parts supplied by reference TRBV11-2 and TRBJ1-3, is EAGVAQSPRYKIIEKRQSVAFWCNPISGHATLYWYQQILGQGPKLLIQFQNNGVVDDSQLPKDRFSAERLKGVDSTLKIQPAKLEDSAVYLCASSQTGQGRGNTIYFGEGSWLTVV.

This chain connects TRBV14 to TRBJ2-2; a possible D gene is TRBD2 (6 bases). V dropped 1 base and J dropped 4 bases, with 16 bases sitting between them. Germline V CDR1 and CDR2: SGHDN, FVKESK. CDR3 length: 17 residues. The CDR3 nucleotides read TGTGCCAGCAGCCAAGGGGGCGGGGCCCTCATCACCGGGGAGCTGTTTTTT. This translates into CASSQGGGALITGELFF.

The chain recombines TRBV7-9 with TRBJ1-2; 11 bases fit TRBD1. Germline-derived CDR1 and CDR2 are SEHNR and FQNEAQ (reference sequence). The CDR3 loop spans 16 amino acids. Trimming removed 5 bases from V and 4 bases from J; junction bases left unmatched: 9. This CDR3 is CASSIGQGAAAYGYTF. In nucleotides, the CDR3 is TGTGCCAGCAGCATAGGACAGGGGGCAGCCGCCTATGGCTACACCTTC.

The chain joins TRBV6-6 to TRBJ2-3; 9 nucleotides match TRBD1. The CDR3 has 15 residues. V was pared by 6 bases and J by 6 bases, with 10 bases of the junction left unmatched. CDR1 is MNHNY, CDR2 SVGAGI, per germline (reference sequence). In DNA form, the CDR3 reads TGTGCCAGCAGCCCACGGGACAGGGCAGCCGATACGCAGTATTTT. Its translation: CASSPRDRAADTQYF.

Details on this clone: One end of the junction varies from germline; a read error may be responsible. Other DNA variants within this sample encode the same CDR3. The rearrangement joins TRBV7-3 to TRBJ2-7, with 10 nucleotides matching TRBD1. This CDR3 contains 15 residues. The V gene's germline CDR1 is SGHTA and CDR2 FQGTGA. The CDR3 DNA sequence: TGTGCCAGCAGCCCGGGACAGGGGACCTCCTATGAGCAGTACTTC. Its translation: CASSPGQGTSYEQYF.

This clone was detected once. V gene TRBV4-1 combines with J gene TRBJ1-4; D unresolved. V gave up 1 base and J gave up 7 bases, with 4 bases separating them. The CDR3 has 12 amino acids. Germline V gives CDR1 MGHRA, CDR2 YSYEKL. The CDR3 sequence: CASSQGGEKLFF. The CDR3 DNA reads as TGCGCCAGCAGCCAAGGCGGTGAAAAACTGTTTTTT.

CDR3 residues: CASSRTGANSPLHF. In nucleotides, the CDR3 is TGTGCCAGCAGCCGGACAGGGGCCAATTCACCCCTCCACTTT. This chain connects TRBV5-5 to TRBJ1-6; 9 bases line up with TRBD1. The CDR3 loop spans 14 amino acids. Germline assignment: CDR1 SGHKS and CDR2 YYEKEE (reference sequence). Unmatched junction bases numbered 3, after V lost 4 bases and J lost 7 bases.

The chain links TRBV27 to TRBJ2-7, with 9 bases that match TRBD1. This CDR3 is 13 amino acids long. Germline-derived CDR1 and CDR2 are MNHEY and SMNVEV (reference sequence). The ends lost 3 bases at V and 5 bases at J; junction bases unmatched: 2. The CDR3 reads CASSFRTGDEQYF. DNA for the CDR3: TGTGCCAGCAGTTTCCGGACAGGGGACGAGCAGTACTTC.

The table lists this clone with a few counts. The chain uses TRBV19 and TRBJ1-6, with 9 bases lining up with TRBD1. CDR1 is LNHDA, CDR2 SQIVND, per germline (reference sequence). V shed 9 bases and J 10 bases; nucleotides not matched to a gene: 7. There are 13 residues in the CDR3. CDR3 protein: CASRTGAYSPLHF. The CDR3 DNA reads TGTGCCAGCCGGACAGGGGCTTACTCACCCCTCCACTTT. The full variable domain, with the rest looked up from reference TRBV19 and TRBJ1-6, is DGGITQSPKYLFRKEGQNVTLSCEQNLNHDAMYWYRQDPGQGLRLIYYSQIVNDFQKGDIAEGYSVSREKKESFPLTVTSAQKNPTAFYLCASRTGAYSPLHFGNGTRLTVT.

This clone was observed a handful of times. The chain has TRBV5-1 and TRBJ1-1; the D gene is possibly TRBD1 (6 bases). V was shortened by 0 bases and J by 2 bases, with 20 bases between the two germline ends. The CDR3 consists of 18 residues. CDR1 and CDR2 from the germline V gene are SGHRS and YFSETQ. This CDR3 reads CASSLVLLSGTLNTEAFF. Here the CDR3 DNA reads TGCGCCAGCAGCTTGGTGCTCTTATCCGGGACACTTAACACTGAAGCTTTCTTT.

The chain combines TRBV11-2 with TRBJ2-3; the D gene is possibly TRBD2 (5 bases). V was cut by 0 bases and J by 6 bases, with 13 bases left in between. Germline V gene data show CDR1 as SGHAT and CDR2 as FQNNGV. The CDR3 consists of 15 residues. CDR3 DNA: TGTGCCAGCAGCTTAGACCCGGGAATACAGGATACGCAGTATTTT. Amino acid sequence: CASSLDPGIQDTQYF.

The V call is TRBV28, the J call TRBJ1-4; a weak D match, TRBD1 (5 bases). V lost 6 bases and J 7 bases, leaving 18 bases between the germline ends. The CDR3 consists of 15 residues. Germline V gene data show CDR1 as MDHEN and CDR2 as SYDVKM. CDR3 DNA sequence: TGTGCCAGCAGCCCAGAGCAGGGATTCTCTGAAAAACTGTTTTTT. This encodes CASSPEQGFSEKLFF.

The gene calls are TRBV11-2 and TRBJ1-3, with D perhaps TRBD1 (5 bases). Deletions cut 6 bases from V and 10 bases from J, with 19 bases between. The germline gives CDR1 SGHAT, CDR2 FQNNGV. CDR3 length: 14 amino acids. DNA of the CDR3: TGTGCCAGCAGATACTCTCGGGGGGTAGGGACCATATATTTT. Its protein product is CASRYSRGVGTIYF.

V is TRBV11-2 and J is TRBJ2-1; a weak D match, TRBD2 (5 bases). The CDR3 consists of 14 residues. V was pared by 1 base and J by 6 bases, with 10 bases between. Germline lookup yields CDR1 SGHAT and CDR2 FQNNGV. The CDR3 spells CASSLGTAGNEQFF. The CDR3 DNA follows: TGTGCCAGCAGCTTAGGGACCGCGGGCAATGAGCAGTTCTTC.

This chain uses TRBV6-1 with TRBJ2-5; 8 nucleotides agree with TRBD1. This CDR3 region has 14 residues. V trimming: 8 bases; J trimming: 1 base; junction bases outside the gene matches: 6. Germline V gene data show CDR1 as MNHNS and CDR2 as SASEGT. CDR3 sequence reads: CASHRGTGQETQYF. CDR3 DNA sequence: TGTGCCAGCCATCGGGGGACAGGCCAAGAGACCCAGTACTTC.

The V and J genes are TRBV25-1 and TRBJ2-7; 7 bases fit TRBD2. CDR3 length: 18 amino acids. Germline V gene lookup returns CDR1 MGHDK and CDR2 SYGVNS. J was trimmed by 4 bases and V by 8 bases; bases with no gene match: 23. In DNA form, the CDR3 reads TGTGCCAGCCCCCGGCGGGGGTGGGTAGGGCCCCATCCTTACGAGCAGTACTTC. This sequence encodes CASPRRGWVGPHPYEQYF.

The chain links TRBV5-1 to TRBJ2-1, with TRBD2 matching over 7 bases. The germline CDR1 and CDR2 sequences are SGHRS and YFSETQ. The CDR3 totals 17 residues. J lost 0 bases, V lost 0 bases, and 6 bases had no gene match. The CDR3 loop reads CASSLVRRGSSYNEQFF. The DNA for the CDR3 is TGCGCCAGCAGCTTGGTTAGGCGGGGGAGCTCCTACAATGAGCAGTTCTTC.

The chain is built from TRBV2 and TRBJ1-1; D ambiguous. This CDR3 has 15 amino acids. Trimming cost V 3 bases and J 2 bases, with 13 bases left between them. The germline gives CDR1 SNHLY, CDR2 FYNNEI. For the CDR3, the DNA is TGTGCCAGCAGTGATTTGCGCCCGCCAAACACTGAAGCTTTCTTT. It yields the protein CASSDLRPPNTEAFF.

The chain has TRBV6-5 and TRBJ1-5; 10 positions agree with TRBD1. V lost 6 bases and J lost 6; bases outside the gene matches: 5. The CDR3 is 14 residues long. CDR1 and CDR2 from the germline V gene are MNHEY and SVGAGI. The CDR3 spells CASRTGGASQPQHF. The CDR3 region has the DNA TGTGCCAGCAGGACAGGGGGCGCGAGTCAGCCCCAGCATTTT.

CDR3: CAIGRRTGTSGGLWTQYF. CDR3 nucleotides: TGTGCCATCGGACGAAGAACTGGGACTAGCGGGGGCCTCTGGACCCAGTACTTC. The chain uses TRBV10-3 and TRBJ2-5; TRBD2 matches 14 bases. Germline lookup yields CDR1 ENHRY and CDR2 SYGVKD. This CDR3 region has 18 residues. The trim removed 8 bases at V and 7 bases at J, leaving 18 bases unmatched.

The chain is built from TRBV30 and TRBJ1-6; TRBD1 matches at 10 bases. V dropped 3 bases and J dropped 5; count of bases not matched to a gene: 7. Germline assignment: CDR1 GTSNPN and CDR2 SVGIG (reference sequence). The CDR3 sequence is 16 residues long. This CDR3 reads CAWRAIGTGDNSPLHF. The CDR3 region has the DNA TGTGCCTGGAGAGCTATAGGGACAGGGGATAATTCACCCCTCCACTTT.

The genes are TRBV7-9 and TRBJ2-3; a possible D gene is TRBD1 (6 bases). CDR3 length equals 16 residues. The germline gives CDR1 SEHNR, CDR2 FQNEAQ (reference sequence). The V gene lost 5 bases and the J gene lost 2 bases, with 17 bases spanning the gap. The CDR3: CASSHSDRGITDTQYF. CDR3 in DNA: TGTGCCAGCAGCCACTCGGACAGAGGAATCACAGATACGCAGTATTTT.